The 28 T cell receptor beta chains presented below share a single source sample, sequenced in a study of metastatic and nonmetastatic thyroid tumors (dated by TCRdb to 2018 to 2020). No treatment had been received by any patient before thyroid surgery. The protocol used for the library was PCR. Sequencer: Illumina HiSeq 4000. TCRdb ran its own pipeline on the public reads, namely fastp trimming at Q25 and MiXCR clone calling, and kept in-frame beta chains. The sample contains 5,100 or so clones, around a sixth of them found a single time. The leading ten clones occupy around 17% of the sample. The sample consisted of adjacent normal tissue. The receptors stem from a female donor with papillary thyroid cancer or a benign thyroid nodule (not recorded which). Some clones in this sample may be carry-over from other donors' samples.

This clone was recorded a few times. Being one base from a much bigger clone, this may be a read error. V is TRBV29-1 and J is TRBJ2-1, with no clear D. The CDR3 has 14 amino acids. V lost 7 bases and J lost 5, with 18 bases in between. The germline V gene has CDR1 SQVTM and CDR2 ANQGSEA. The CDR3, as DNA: TGCAGCGCCAGAGATAGTGGGCTCGACAATGAGCAGTTCTTC. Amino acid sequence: CSARDSGLDNEQFF.

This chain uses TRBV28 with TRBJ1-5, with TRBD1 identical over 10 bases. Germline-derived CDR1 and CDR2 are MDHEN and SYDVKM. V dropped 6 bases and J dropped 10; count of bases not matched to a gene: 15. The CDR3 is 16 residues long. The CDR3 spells CASRIMSGTGDIPQHF. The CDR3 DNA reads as TGTGCCAGCAGAATTATGTCCGGGACAGGGGACATTCCCCAGCATTTT.

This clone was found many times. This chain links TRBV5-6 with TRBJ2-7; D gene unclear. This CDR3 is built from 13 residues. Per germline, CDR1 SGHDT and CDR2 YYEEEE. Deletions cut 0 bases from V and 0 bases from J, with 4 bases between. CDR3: CASSLGSSYEQYV. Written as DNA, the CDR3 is TGTGCCAGCAGCTTGGGGAGCTCCTACGAGCAGTACGTC.

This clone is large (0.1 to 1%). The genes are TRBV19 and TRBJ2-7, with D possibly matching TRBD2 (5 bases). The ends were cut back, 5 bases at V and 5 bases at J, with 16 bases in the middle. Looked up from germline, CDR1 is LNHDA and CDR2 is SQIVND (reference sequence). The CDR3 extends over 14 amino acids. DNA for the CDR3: TGTGCCAGTAGTGACGGGATGGCTAAAGACGAGCAGTACTTC. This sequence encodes CASSDGMAKDEQYF.

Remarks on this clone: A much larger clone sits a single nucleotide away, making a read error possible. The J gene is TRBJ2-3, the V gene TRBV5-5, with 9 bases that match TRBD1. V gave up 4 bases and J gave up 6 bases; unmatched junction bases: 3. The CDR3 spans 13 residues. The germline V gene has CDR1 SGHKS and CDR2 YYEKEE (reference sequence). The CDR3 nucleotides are TGTGCCAGCAGCGGGACAGGGTGGGATACGCAGTATTTT. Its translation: CASSGTGWDTQYF.

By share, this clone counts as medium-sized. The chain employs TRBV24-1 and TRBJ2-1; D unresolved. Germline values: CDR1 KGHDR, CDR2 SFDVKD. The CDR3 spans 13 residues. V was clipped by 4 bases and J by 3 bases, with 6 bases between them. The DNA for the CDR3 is TGTGCCACCAGTGACAGTCTCTACAATGAGCAGTTCTTC. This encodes CATSDSLYNEQFF.

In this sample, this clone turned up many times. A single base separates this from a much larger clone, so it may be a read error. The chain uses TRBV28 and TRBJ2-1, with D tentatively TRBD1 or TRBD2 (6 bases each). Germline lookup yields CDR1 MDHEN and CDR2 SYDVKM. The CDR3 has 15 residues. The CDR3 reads CATRGAQGLYNERFF. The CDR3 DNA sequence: TGTGCCACAAGGGGGGCACAGGGCCTCTACAATGAGCGGTTCTTC. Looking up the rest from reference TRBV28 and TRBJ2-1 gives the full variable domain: DVKVTQSSRYLVKRTGEKVFLECVQDMDHENMFWYRQDPGLGLRLIYFSYDVKMKEKGDIPEGYSVSREKKERFSLILESASTNQTSMYLCATRGAQGLYNERFFGPGTRLTVL.

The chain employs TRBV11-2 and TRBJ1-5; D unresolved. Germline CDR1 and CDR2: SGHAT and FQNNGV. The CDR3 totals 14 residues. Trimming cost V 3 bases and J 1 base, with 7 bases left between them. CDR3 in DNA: TGTGCCAGCAGCTTTAGACGGAGCAATCAGCCCCAGCATTTT. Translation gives CASSFRRSNQPQHF.

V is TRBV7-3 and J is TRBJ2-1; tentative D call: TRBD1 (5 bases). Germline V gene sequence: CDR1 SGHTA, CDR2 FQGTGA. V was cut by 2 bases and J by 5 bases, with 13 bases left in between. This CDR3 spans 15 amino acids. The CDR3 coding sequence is TGTGCCAGCAGCTTACGTCAGGGCGTGAACAATGAGCAGTTCTTC. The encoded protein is CASSLRQGVNNEQFF.

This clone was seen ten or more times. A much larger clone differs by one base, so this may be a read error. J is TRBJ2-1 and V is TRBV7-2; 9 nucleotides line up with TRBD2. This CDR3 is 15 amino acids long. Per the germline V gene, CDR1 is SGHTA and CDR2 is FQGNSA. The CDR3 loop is CASSFSSGIYNERFF. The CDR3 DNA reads TGTGCCAGCAGCTTTTCTAGCGGGATTTACAATGAGCGGTTCTTC.

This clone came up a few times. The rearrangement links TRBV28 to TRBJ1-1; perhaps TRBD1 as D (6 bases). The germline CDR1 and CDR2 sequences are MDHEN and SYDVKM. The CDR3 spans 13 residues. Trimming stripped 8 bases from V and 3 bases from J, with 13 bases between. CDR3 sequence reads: CASRRGGYTEAFF. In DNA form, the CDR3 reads TGTGCCAGCCGTCGCGGGGGCTACACTGAAGCTTTCTTT.

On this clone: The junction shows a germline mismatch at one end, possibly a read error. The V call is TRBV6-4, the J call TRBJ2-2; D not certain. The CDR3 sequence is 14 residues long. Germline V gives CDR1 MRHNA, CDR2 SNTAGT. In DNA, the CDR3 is TGTGCTGGCAGTTCGTGTTTTAACACCGGTGAGCTGTTTTTT. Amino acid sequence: CAGSSCFNTGELFF.

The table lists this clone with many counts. The CDR3 sequence: CASSDSVGGMAGANVLTF. CDR3 coding DNA: TGTGCCAGCAGTGATTCGGTTGGGGGAATGGCTGGGGCCAACGTCCTGACTTTC. The chain carries TRBV25-1 and TRBJ2-6; possibly TRBD1 or TRBD2 for D (5 bases each). Trimming removed 3 bases from V and 2 bases from J, with 17 bases in between. This CDR3 has 18 residues. Germline values: CDR1 MGHDK, CDR2 SYGVNS.

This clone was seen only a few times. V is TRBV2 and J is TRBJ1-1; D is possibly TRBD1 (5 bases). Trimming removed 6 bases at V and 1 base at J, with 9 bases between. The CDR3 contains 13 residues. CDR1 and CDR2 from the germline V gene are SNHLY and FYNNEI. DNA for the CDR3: TGTGCCAGCAGCCAACAGGCGAACACTGAAGCTTTCTTT. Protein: CASSQQANTEAFF.

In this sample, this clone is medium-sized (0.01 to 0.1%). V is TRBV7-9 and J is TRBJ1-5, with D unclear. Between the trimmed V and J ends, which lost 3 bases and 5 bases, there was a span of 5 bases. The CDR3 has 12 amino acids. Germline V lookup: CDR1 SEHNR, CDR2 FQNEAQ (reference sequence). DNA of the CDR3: TGTGCCAGCAGCTTTAGAGATCAGCCCCAGCATTTT. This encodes CASSFRDQPQHF.

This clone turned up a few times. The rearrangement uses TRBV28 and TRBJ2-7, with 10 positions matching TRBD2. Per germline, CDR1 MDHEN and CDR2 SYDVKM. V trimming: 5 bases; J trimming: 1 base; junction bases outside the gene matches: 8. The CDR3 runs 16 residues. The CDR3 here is CASSPSGRAASYEQYV. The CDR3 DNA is TGTGCCAGCAGTCCAAGCGGGAGGGCGGCTTCCTACGAGCAGTACGTC.

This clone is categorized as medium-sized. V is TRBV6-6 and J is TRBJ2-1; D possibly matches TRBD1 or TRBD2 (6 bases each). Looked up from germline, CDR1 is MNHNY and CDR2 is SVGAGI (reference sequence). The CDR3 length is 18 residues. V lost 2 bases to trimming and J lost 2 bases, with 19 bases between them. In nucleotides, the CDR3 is TGTGCCAGCAGTTACCCTTCCTTGAGGAGGGGGGCCTACAATGAGCAGTTCTTC. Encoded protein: CASSYPSLRRGAYNEQFF.

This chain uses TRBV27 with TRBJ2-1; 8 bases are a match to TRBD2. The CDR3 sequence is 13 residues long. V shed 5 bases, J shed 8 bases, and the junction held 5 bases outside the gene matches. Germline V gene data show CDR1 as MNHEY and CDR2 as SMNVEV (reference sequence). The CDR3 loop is CASSAGLAHEQFF. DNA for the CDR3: TGTGCCAGCAGTGCCGGACTAGCCCATGAGCAGTTCTTC.

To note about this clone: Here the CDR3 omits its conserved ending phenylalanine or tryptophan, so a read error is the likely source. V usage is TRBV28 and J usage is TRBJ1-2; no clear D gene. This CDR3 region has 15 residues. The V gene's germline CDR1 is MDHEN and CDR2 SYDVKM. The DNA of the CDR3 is TGCGCCACCTTCCTTGTTGGGCTGGCTAACTATGGCTACACCCTC. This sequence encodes CATFLVGLANYGYTL.

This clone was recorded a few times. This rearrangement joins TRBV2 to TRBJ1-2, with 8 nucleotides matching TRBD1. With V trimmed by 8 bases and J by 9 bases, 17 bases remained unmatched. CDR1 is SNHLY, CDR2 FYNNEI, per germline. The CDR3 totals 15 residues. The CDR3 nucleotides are TGTGCCAGCGCGGACAGGGTCGCGACTCTGGGGAGCTACACCTTC. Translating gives CASADRVATLGSYTF. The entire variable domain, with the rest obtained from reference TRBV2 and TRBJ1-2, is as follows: EPEVTQTPSHQVTQMGQEVILRCVPISNHLYFYWYRQILGQKVEFLVSFYNNEISEKSEIFDDQFSVERPDGSNFTLKIRSTKLEDSAMYFCASADRVATLGSYTFGSGTRLTVV.

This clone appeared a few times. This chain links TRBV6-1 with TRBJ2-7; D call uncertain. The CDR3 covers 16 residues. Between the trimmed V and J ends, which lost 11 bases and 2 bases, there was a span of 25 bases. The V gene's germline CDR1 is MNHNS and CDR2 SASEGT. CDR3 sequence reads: CAVALPVLRRTYEQYV. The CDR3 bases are TGTGCCGTAGCACTCCCGGTTCTGCGAAGAACCTACGAGCAGTACGTC.

The CDR3, as DNA: TGTGCCAGCAGCGTAGTGGACAGTCAAAATTCACCCCTCCACTTT. Translating it yields CASSVVDSQNSPLHF. V is TRBV9 and J is TRBJ1-6, with TRBD1 as a possible D gene (6 bases). The CDR3 loop spans 15 amino acids. The V gene lost 0 bases and the J gene lost 7 bases, with 11 bases spanning the gap. Per germline, CDR1 SGDLS and CDR2 YYNGEE.

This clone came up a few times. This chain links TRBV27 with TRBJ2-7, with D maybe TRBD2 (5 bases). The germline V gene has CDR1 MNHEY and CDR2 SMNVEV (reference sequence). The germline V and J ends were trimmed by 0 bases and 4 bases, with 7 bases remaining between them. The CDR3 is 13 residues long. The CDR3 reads CASSLSTGYEQYF. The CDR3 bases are TGTGCCAGCAGTTTATCCACGGGGTACGAGCAGTACTTC.

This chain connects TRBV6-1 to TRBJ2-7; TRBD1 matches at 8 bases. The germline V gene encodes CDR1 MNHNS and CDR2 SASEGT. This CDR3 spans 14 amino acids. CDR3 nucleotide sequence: TGTGCCAGCAGTCATGGACAGGGCAGATACGAGCGGTACGTC. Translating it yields CASSHGQGRYERYV.

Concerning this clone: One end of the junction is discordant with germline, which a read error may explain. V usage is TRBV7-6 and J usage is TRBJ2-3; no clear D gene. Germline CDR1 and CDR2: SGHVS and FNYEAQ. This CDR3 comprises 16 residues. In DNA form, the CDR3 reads TGTGACAGCAGCTTAGGCCCCCGGTACCGAACAGATACGCAGTATTTT. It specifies CDSSLGPRYRTDTQYF.

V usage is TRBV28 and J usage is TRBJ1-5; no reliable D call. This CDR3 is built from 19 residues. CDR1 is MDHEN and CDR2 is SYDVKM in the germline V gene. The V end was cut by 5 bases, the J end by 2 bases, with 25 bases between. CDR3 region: CASSHSFGGKALGNQPQHF. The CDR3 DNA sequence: TGTGCCAGCAGTCACAGTTTCGGCGGAAAGGCTTTGGGCAATCAGCCCCAGCATTTT.

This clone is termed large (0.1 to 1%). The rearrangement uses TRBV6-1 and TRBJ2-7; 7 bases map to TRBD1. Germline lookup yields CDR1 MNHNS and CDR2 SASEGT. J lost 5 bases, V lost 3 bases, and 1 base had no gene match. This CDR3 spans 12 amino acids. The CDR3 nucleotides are TGTGCCAGCAGTGATACAGGGGACGAGCAGTACGTC. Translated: CASSDTGDEQYV.

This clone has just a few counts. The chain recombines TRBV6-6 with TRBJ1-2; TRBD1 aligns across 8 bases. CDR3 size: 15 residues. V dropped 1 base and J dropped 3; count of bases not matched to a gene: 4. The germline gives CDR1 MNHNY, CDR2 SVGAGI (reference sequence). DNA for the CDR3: TGTGCCAGCAGTTACTTGGCAGGGGGCGACTATGGCTACACCTTC. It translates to CASSYLAGGDYGYTF.